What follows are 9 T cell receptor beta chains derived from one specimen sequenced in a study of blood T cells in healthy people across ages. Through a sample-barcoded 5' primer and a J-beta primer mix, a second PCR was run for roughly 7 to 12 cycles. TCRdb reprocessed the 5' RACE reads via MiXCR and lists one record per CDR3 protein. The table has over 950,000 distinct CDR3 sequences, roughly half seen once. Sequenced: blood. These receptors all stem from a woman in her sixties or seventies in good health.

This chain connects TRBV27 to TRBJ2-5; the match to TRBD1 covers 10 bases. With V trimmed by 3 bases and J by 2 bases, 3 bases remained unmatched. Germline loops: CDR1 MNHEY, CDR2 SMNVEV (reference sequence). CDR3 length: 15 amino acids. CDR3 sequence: CASSFDRGRQETQYF. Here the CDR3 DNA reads TGTGCCAGCAGTTTTGACAGGGGGCGTCAAGAGACCCAGTACTTC.

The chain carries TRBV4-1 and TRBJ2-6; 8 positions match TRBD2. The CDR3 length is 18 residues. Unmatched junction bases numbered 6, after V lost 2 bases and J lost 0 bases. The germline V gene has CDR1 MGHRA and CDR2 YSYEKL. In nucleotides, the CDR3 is TGCGCCAGCAGCCAAACGGCGGGAGGTAGCTCTGGGGCCAACGTCCTGACTTTC. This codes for CASSQTAGGSSGANVLTF.

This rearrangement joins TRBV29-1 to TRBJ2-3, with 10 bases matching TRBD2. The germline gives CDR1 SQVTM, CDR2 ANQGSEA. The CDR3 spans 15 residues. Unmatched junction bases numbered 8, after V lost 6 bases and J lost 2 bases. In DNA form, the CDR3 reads TGCAGCGTAGGCGGACTAGCGGATAACACAGATACGCAGTATTTT. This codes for CSVGGLADNTDTQYF.

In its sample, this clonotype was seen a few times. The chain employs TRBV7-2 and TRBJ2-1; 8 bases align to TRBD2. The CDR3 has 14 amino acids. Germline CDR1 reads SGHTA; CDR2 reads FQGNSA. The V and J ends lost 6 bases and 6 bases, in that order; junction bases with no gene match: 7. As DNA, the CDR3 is TGTGCCAGCAGTGAGGGACTAGTCACCAATGAGCAGTTCTTC. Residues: CASSEGLVTNEQFF.

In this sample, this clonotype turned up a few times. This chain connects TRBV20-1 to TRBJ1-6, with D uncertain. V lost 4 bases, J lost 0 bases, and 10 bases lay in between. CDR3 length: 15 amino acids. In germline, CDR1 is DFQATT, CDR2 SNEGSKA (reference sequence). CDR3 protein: CSATRISSYNSPLHF. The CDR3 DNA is TGCAGTGCTACCAGGATAAGCTCCTATAATTCACCCCTCCACTTT.

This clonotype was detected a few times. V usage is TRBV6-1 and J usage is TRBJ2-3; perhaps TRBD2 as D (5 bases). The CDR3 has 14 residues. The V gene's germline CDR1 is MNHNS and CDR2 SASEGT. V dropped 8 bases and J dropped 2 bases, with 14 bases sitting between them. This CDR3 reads CASGLERFTDTQYF. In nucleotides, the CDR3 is TGTGCCAGCGGCCTGGAGCGGTTCACAGATACGCAGTATTTT.

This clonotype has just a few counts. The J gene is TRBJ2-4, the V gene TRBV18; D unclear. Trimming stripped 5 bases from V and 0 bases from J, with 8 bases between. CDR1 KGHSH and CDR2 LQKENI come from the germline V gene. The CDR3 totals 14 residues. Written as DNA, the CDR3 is TGTGCCAGCTCAGCAGAGCTAGCCAAAAACATTCAGTACTTC. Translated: CASSAELAKNIQYF.

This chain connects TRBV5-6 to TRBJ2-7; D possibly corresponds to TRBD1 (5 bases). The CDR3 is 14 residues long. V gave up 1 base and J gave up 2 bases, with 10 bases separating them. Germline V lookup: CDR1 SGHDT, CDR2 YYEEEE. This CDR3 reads CASSLRGSAYEQYF. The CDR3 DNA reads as TGTGCCAGCAGCTTGAGGGGTTCGGCCTACGAGCAGTACTTC.

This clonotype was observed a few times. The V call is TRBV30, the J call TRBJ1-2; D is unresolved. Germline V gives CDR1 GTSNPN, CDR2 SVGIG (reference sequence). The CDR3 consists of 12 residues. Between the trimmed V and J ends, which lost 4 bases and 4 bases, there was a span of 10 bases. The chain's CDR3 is CAWNGLFYGYTF. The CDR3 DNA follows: TGTGCCTGGAATGGACTGTTCTATGGCTACACCTTC.